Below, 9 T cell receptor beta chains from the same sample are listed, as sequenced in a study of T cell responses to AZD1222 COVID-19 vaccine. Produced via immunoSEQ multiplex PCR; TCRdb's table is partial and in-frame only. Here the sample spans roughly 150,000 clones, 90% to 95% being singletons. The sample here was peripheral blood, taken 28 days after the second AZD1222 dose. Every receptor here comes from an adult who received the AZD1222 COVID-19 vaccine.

This chain's CDR3 is CASSLGDPNKMNTEAFF. The CDR3 DNA is TGCGCCAGCAGCTTGGGGGACCCTAATAAAATGAACACTGAAGCTTTCTTT. V and J are TRBV5-1 and TRBJ1-1; a possible D gene is TRBD1 (5 bases). This CDR3 has 17 amino acids. V lost 0 bases and J 0 bases, leaving 15 bases between the germline ends. From germline, CDR1 is SGHRS and CDR2 YFSETQ.

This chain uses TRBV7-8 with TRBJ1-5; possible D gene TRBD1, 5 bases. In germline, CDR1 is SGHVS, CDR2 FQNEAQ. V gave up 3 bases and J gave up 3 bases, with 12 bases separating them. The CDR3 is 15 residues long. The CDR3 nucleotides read TGTGCCAGCAGCTTGGCCGACAGCCCCAATCAGCCCCAGCATTTT. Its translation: CASSLADSPNQPQHF.

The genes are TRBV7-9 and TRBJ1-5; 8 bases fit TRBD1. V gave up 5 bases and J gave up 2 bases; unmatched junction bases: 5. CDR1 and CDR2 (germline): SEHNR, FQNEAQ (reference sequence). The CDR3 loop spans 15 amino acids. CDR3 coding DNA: TGTGCCAGCAGCAAGGACAGGGTCGGCAATCAGCCCCAGCATTTT. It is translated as CASSKDRVGNQPQHF.

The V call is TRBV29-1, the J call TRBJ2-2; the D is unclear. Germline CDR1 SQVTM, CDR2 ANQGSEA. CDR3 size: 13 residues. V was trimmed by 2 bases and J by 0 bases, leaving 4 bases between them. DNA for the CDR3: TGCAGCGTTGAACAGACGAACACCGGGGAGCTGTTTTTT. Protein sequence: CSVEQTNTGELFF.

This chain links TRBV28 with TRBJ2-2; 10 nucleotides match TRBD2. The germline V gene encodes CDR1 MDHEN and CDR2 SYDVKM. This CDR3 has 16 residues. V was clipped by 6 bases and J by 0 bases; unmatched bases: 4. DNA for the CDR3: TGTGCCAGCAGATTAGCGGGAGGCTCGAACACCGGGGAGCTGTTTTTT. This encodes CASRLAGGSNTGELFF.

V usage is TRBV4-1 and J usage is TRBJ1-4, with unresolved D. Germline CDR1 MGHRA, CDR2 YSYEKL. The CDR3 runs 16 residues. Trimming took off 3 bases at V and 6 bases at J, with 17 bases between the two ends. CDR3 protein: CASSQQREESDEKLFF. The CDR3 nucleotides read TGCGCCAGCAGCCAGCAACGTGAGGAGAGCGATGAAAAACTGTTTTTT.

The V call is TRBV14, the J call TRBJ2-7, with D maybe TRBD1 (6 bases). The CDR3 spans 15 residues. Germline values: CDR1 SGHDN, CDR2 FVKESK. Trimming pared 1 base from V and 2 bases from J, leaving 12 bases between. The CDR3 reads CASSQGNSGAYEQYF. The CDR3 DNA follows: TGTGCCAGCAGCCAAGGAAATTCAGGGGCCTACGAGCAGTACTTC.

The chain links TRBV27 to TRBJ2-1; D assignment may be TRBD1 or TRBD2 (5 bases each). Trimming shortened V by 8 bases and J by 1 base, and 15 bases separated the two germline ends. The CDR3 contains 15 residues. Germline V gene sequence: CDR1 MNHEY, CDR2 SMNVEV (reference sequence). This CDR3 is CASSPGAGSYNEQFF. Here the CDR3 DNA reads TGTGCCAGCTCCCCCGGGGCAGGGTCCTACAATGAGCAGTTCTTC.

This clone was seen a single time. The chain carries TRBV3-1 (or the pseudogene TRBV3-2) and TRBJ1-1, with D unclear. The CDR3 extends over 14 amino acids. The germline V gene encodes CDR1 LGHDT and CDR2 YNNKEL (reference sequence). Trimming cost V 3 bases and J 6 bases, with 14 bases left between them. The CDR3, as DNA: TGTGCCAGCAGCCAGACGGGTCCAAACTCTGAAGCTTTCTTT. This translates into CASSQTGPNSEAFF.